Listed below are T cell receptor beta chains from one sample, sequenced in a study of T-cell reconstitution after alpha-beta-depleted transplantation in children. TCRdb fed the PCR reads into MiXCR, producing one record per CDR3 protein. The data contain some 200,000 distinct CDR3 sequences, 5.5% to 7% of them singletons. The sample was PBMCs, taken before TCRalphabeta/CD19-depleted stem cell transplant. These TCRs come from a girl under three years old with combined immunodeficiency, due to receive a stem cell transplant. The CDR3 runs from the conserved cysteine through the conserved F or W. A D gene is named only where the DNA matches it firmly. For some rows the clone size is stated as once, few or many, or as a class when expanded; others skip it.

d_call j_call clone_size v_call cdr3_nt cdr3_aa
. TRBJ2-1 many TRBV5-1 TGCGCCAGCAGCTTGTCGACTATCACCGACAATGAGCAGTTCTTC CASSLSTITDNEQFF
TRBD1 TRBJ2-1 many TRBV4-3 TGCGCCAGCAGCCAAGATCCAGGACAGGGGCAAAATGAGCAGTTCTTC CASSQDPGQGQNEQFF
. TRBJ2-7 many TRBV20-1 TGCAGTGCAGTCGGGGCAAACTCCTACGAGCAGTACTTC CSAVGANSYEQYF
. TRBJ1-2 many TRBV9 TGTGCCAGCAGCGTGGGGGTGACTAACTATGGCTACACCTTC CASSVGVTNYGYTF
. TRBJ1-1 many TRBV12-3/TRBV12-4 TGTGCCAGCAGGAGCCCCTCAGGGGCGCGAACTGAAGCTTTCTTT CASRSPSGARTEAFF
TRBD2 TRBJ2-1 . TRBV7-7 TGTGCTAGCAGCTTAGAGGGGACTAGCGTCAATGAGCAGTTCTTC CASSLEGTSVNEQFF
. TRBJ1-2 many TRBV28 TGTGCCAGCAGTTCCCCAGTCAAGGGGAACTATGGCTACACCTTC CASSSPVKGNYGYTF
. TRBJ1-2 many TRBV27 TGTGCCAGCAGTTTAACTAGGTCGGACTATGGCTACACCTTC CASSLTRSDYGYTF
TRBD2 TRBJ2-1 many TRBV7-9 TGTGCCAGCAGCTTACTGACTAGCGGGAGTGTCGATGAGCAGTTCTTC CASSLLTSGSVDEQFF
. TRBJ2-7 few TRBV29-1 TGCAGCGTTGAAGATCGCCCGGACAGACGCGGGCAGTACTTC CSVEDRPDRRGQYF
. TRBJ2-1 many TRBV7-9 TGTGCCAGCAGCCATCCAGGGGCTCGACCCAATGAGCAGTTCTTC CASSHPGARPNEQFF
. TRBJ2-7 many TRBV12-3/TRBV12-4 TGTGCCAGCAGGGGAACCCGATTCGAGTTACTGTACTTC CASRGTRFELLYF
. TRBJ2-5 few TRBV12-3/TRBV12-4 TGTGCCAGCAGTCTGGGGGGGCGCGGAGGACAGGAGACCCAGTACTTC CASSLGGRGGQETQYF
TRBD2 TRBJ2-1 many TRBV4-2 TGTGCCAGCAGGCCAACGTTCGGACTAGCGGGAGTGGATGAGCAGTTCTTC CASRPTFGLAGVDEQFF
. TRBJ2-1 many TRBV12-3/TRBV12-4 TGTGCCAGCAGTTTAGAAGGGGGGTGGTCCTACAATGAGCAGTTCTTC CASSLEGGWSYNEQFF
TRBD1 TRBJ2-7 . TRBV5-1 TGCGCCAGCAGCTTGAGTGACAGGGGGCCCTACGAGCAGTACTTC CASSLSDRGPYEQYF
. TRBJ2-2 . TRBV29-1 TGCAGCGTTGACCTTCTCGGGACCGGGGAGCTGTTTTTT CSVDLLGTGELFF
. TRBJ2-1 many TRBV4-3 TGCGCCAGCAGCCAAGACAGGGGCTCCTACAATGAGCAGTTCTTC CASSQDRGSYNEQFF
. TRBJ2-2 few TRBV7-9 TGTGCCAGCAGCCCATCGGTCGGGAGGAACACCGGGGAGCTGTTTTTT CASSPSVGRNTGELFF
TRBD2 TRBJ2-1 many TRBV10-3 TGTGCCATCAGCGATCCGTCTAGCGGGTCTGGCAATGAGCAGTTCTTC CAISDPSSGSGNEQFF
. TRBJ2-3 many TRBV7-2 TGTGCCACTCGGTCCGGGACGGAAGTCTCAGATACGCAGTATTTT CATRSGTEVSDTQYF
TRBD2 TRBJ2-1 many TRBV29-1 TGCAGCGTTGAGGGACTAGCGGGAAAAAATGAGCAGTTCTTC CSVEGLAGKNEQFF
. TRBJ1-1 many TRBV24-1 TGTGCCACCAGTGACCTAATGGTGCCGGTGAACACTGAAGCTTTCTTT CATSDLMVPVNTEAFF
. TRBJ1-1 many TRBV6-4 TGTGCCAGCAGCGGGAATGATAACACTGAAGCTTTCTTT CASSGNDNTEAFF
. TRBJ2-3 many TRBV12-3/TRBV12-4 TGTGCCAGCAGTTTTAGGGGACCAGATACGCAGTATTTT CASSFRGPDTQYF
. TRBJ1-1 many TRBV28 TGTGCCAGCAGGGACAGGAACACTGAAGCTTTCTTT CASRDRNTEAFF
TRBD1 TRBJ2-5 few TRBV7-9 TGTGCCAGCAGCTTAGTGACCGAGACAGGGGGCTTAGAGACCCAGTACTTC CASSLVTETGGLETQYF
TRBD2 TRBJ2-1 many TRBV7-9 TGTGCCAGCAGCTTACCGACTAGCGGACCACCTGGGGAGCAGTTCTTC CASSLPTSGPPGEQFF
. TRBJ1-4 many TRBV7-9 TGTGCCAGCAGCTCCTCCCAGCATTTGCCGCAACTATGGGGTGAAAAACTGTTTTTT CASSSSQHLPQLWGEKLFF
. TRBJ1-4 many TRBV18 TGTGCCAGCTCATACAGCCCAACTGACGGAGAAAAACTGTTTTTT CASSYSPTDGEKLFF
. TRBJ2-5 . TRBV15 TGTGCCACCAGCAGAGAAGGGCAGGGGGGTGAGACCCAGTACTTC CATSREGQGGETQYF
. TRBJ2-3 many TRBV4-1 TGCGCCAGCAGCCAGAGATACACAGATACGCAGTATTTT CASSQRYTDTQYF
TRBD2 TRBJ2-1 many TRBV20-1 TGCAGTGCTAGAGCTAGCGGGAGGGCCGGGTCGTACAATGAGCAGTTCTTC CSARASGRAGSYNEQFF
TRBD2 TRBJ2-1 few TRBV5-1 TGCGCCAGCAGCTTCCCTAGCGGGAGGGGCTCCTACAATGAGCAGTTCTTC CASSFPSGRGSYNEQFF
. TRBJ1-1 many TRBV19 TGTGCCAGTAGTATATCTGGGGAAGGGAGCACTGAAGCTTTCTTT CASSISGEGSTEAFF
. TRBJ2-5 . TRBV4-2 TGTGCCAGCAGCCAAGATCAAGGGGTAGAGACCCAGTACTTC CASSQDQGVETQYF
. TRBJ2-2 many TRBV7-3 TGTGCCAGCAGCTTAACGCCAATCACCGGGGAGCTGTTTTTT CASSLTPITGELFF
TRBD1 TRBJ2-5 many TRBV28 TGTGCCAGCAGTTACTTGACAGGGACCGAGACCCAGTACTTC CASSYLTGTETQYF
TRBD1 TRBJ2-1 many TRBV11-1 TGTGCCAGCAGCTTAGCTCCGGGACAGAACAATGAGCAGTTCTTC CASSLAPGQNNEQFF
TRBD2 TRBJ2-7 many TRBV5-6 TGTGCCAGCAGCTTGGGACTAGCGGGAGTCCAGTACGAGCAGTACTTC CASSLGLAGVQYEQYF
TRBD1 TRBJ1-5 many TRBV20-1 TGCAGTGCTAGTAGGAGGGGGCCCTTCAATGGGGCCCAGCATTTT CSASRRGPFNGAQHF
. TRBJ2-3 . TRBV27 TGTGCCAGCAGTTTCGGAGGGGTAGGCGGGTCGGAGGATACGCAGTATTTT CASSFGGVGGSEDTQYF
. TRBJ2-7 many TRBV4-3 TGCGCCAGCAGCCAAGTCGGACCAGGGGGGGATCCCTACGAGCAGTACTTC CASSQVGPGGDPYEQYF
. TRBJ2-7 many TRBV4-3 TGCGCCAGCAGCCAATCAGTCAGGGCCTACGAGCAGTACTTC CASSQSVRAYEQYF
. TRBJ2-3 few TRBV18 TGTGCCAGCTCACCCTCGGGGAGAGGGGTCACAGATACGCAGTATTTT CASSPSGRGVTDTQYF
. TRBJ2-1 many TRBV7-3 TGTGCCAGCAGCTTTGGGTCGAACCCCTACAATGAGCAGTTCTTC CASSFGSNPYNEQFF
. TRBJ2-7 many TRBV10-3 TGTGCCATCAGTACTGGACAGCACGAGCAGTACTTC CAISTGQHEQYF
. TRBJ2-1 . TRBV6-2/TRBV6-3 TGTGCCAGCAGTTACGGGACACCTGAGCAGTTCTTC CASSYGTPEQFF
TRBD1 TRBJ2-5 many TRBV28 TGTGCCAGCAGTTTACTAGACAGGGGTCGGAGGGAGACCCAGTACTTC CASSLLDRGRRETQYF
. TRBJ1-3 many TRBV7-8 TGTGCCAGCAGCTTAAGGGTAGTTACTGGAAACACCATATATTTT CASSLRVVTGNTIYF
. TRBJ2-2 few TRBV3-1 TGTGCCAGCAGCCCCGGACTACCCGGGGAGCTGTTTTTT CASSPGLPGELFF
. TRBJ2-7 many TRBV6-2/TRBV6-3 TGTGCCAGCTCAACCGCCGGGGGAACTTACGAGCAGTACTTC CASSTAGGTYEQYF
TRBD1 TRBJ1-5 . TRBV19 TGTGCCAGTAGTATAGGACAGGGAGGCAATCAGCCCCAGCATTTT CASSIGQGGNQPQHF
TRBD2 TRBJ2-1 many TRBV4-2 TGTGCCAGCAGCCAAGTTCCGGGACTAGCGGGACATGAGCAGTTCTTC CASSQVPGLAGHEQFF
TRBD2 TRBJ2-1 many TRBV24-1 TGTGCCACCAGTGATGGGGGACTACCCCACAATGAGCAGTTCTTC CATSDGGLPHNEQFF
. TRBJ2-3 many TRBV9 TGTGCCAGCACCGAATCTGGGAACGTCGTCACAGATACGCAGTATTTT CASTESGNVVTDTQYF